Shown below are 15 T cell receptor beta chains from a single sample sequenced in a study of Ad26.COV2.S vaccination and SARS-CoV-2 variants. Regarding treatment: over 15 received Ad26.COV2.S at low or high dose, single or two shots; a few received placebo; per-sample allocation not given. It was on day 63 after the first vaccine or placebo injection that samples were taken. Clones were read by immunoSEQ multiplex PCR, and TCRdb kept only the in-frame ones, dropping some. This table has about 440,000 clones, roughly 91% appearing once. The sequences come from peripheral blood, collected in a trial of Ad26.COV2.S vaccine versus placebo. Receptors were obtained from a person between 18 and 59 years old who received the Ad26.COV2.S COVID-19 vaccine or a placebo.

The rearrangement links TRBV5-1 to TRBJ1-4; TRBD1 aligns across 9 bases. J was trimmed by 5 bases and V by 3 bases; bases with no gene match: 2. Germline-derived CDR1 and CDR2 are SGHRS and YFSETQ. This CDR3 has 14 residues. For the CDR3, the DNA is TGCGCCAGCAGCTCACAGGGGGCCAATGAAAAACTGTTTTTT. Translating it yields CASSSQGANEKLFF.

This chain links TRBV25-1 with TRBJ2-7; TRBD2 is a possible D gene (5 bases). The CDR3 totals 12 residues. V was cut by 5 bases and J by 3 bases, with 8 bases left in between. Germline V CDR1 and CDR2: MGHDK, SYGVNS. The CDR3 loop reads CASSSGFYEQYF. The CDR3, as DNA: TGTGCCAGCAGTTCGGGGTTCTACGAGCAGTACTTC.

This clone was detected only once. The CDR3 region is CASSSPFGTGSNTEAFF. In DNA, the CDR3 is TGTGCCAGCAGTTCACCCTTCGGGACAGGGTCGAACACTGAAGCTTTCTTT. J is TRBJ1-1 and V is TRBV6-2 or TRBV6-3; 9 nucleotides match TRBD1. V was pared by 4 bases and J by 1 base, with 10 bases of the junction left unmatched. The germline CDR1 and CDR2 sequences are MNHEY and SVGEGT. The CDR3 totals 17 residues.

The chain couples TRBV7-3 to TRBJ2-7; 11 bases map to TRBD2. V was clipped by 0 bases and J by 5 bases; unmatched bases: 3. Looked up from germline, CDR1 is SGHTA and CDR2 is FQGTGA. This CDR3 is built from 15 residues. CDR3 sequence (DNA): TGTGCCAGCAGCTTAACGGGGACTAGCGGCCACGAGCAGTACTTC. Amino acid sequence: CASSLTGTSGHEQYF.

J is TRBJ2-7 and V is TRBV7-9; 7 bases fit TRBD1. J was trimmed by 5 bases and V by 5 bases; bases with no gene match: 9. Germline values: CDR1 SEHNR, CDR2 FQNEAQ (reference sequence). This CDR3 has 14 amino acids. The DNA for the CDR3 is TGTGCCAGCAGCAAAACCGGGACAGTCCACGAGCAGTACTTC. Its protein product is CASSKTGTVHEQYF.

The chain is built from TRBV7-2 and TRBJ2-1; 8 bases map to TRBD2. CDR1 and CDR2 from the germline V gene are SGHTA and FQGNSA. After removal of 1 base from V and 4 bases from J, the junction contained 9 bases not matched to a gene. The CDR3 loop spans 17 amino acids. The CDR3 is CASSLGSGRGAYNEQFF. The CDR3 nucleotides are TGTGCCAGCAGCTTAGGAAGCGGGAGAGGCGCTTACAATGAGCAGTTCTTC.

This chain connects TRBV9 to TRBJ2-2; possible D gene TRBD1, 5 bases. In germline, CDR1 is SGDLS, CDR2 YYNGEE. Deletions cut 0 bases from V and 1 base from J, with 10 bases between. CDR3 length: 16 residues. Written as DNA, the CDR3 is TGTGCCAGCAGCGTAGAATGGGGCCGGAACACCGGGGAGCTGTTTTTT. It translates to CASSVEWGRNTGELFF. The whole variable domain, remainder taken from reference TRBV9 and TRBJ2-2, is DSGVTQTPKHLITATGQRVTLRCSPRSGDLSVYWYQQSLDQGLQFLIQYYNGEERAKGNILERFSAQQFPDLHSELNLSSLELGDSALYFCASSVEWGRNTGELFFGEGSRLTVL.

The CDR3 DNA sequence: TGTGCCAGCAGCTCGGGACAGGCGGGGTACGAGCAGTACTTC. Protein sequence: CASSSGQAGYEQYF. The chain combines TRBV7-9 with TRBJ2-7; TRBD1 agrees at 8 bases. CDR3 length: 14 amino acids. V shed 4 bases, J shed 4 bases, and the junction held 6 bases outside the gene matches. CDR1 is SEHNR and CDR2 is FQNEAQ in the germline V gene (reference sequence).

V and J are TRBV28 and TRBJ2-7; D unclear. V gave up 7 bases and J gave up 1 base, with 11 bases separating them. This CDR3 comprises 13 residues. In germline, CDR1 is MDHEN, CDR2 SYDVKM. The CDR3 sequence is CASIPYGSYEQYF. The CDR3 DNA reads as TGTGCCAGCATCCCCTACGGGTCCTACGAGCAGTACTTC.

The chain joins TRBV28 to TRBJ2-1, with D perhaps given as TRBD1 or TRBD2 (5 bases each). V was cut by 5 bases and J by 7 bases, with 15 bases left in between. The CDR3 runs to 14 residues. Germline V gives CDR1 MDHEN, CDR2 SYDVKM. This CDR3 is CASSMRGAVNEQFF. CDR3 DNA: TGTGCCAGCAGTATGAGGGGCGCGGTTAATGAGCAGTTCTTC.

The chain has TRBV19 and TRBJ1-1, with 7 bases matching TRBD1. The germline V gene has CDR1 LNHDA and CDR2 SQIVND (reference sequence). The CDR3 totals 15 residues. Trimming at V came to 3 bases and at J to 0 bases, leaving 4 bases not matched to a gene. The DNA for the CDR3 is TGTGCCAGTAGTATCGGGACAGTTTTGAACACTGAAGCTTTCTTT. Amino acid sequence: CASSIGTVLNTEAFF.

The chain joins TRBV6-5 to TRBJ1-5; 10 positions agree with TRBD1. With 6 bases clipped from V and 9 bases from J, the junction kept 8 bases outside the gene matches. The CDR3 is 14 residues long. The germline V gene encodes CDR1 MNHEY and CDR2 SVGAGI. This CDR3 reads CASSPGQGDRPQHF. DNA for the CDR3: TGTGCCAGCAGCCCCGGACAGGGGGATCGGCCCCAGCATTTT.

The chain couples TRBV5-6 to TRBJ2-1, with D unresolved. The CDR3 is 12 amino acids. The V end lost 6 bases, the J end lost 5 bases, and 9 bases lay between the germline ends. Germline CDR1 is SGHDT and CDR2 is YYEEEE. The CDR3 protein is CASTATNNEQFF. The CDR3, as DNA: TGTGCCAGCACCGCCACCAACAATGAGCAGTTCTTC.

The J gene is TRBJ1-3, the V gene TRBV5-1; weak D call: TRBD1 (5 bases). CDR1 is SGHRS and CDR2 is YFSETQ in the germline V gene. The V end was cut by 1 base, the J end by 0 bases, with 11 bases between. The CDR3 has 16 amino acids. The DNA for the CDR3 is TGCGCCAGCAGCTTGCAGGGACTGGGCTCTGGAAACACCATATATTTT. Amino acid sequence: CASSLQGLGSGNTIYF. The full variable domain, its missing parts supplied by reference TRBV5-1 and TRBJ1-3, is KAGVTQTPRYLIKTRGQQVTLSCSPISGHRSVSWYQQTPGQGLQFLFEYFSETQRNKGNFPGRFSGRQFSNSRSEMNVSTLELGDSALYLCASSLQGLGSGNTIYFGEGSWLTVV.

The chain recombines TRBV5-1 with TRBJ1-1; D not resolved. CDR3 length: 17 residues. The V gene lost 3 bases and the J gene lost 0 bases, with 18 bases spanning the gap. The germline V gene has CDR1 SGHRS and CDR2 YFSETQ. In nucleotides, the CDR3 is TGCGCCAGCAGCTCCGGACCGCTGATCGTAATGAACACTGAAGCTTTCTTT. Translating it yields CASSSGPLIVMNTEAFF.